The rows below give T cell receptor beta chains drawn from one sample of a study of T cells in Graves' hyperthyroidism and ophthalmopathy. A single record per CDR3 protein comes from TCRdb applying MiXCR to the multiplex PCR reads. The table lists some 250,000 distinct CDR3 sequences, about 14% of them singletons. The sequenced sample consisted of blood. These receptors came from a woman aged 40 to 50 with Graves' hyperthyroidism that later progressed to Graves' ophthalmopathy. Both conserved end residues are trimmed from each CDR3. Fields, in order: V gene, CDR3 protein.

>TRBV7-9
ASSSSGLAGARDTQY
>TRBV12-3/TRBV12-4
ASSLPPNEQF
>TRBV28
ASSLYGEGRED
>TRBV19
ASSIGSPSGSPLH
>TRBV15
ATSCRTSECNEQF
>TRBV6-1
ASSSGGSPSYEQY
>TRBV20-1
SATAGVEQY
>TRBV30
AWSGSGDTQY
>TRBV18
ASSQQKRQETQY
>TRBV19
ASSTQGANTEAF
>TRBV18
ASSPPWSTDTQY
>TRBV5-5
ASSLSPTGNTGELF
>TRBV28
ASSGQGAIRTY
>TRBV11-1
ASSRRDRDYNEQF
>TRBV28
ASRRAGPQPQH
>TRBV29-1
SVEPDRGYGYT
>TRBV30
AWSVHLWDRGRPDTQY
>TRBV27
ASIGQYNEQF
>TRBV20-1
SARVVLQLGGQPQH
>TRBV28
ASSALLGRYEQF
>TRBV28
ASSLDRVPTYEQY
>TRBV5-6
ASRLGTATMNTEAF
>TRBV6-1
ASSGGSSGGGSYNEQF
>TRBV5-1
ASSFGLLQGRNGYT
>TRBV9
ASSVALQGADTQY
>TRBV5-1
ASSWGTSGISYEQY
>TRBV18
ASSPGSRESIGTDTQY
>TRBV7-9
ASSLGGSYGYT
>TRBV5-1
ASKLSSGRYEQY
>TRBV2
ASSASLNTEAF
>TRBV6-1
ASSWIAGGAYEQY
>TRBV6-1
ASRPDRANYEQY
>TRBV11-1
ASSFFWGTEAF
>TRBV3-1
ASSQGTGGNEQF
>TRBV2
ASRTGTGAYEQY
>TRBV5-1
ASSYKDGETEAF
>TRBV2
ASSDNALNTEAF
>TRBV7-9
ASSDGSSYNEQF
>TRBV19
ARSPVLAVADEQY
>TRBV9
ASSVTSNTEAF
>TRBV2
ASSGNRAGANVLT
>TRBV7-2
ASSLSMGAGGYNEQF
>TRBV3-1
ASSRLGEEQF
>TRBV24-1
ATSDFTDTQY
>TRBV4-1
ASSQSLAGDNEQF
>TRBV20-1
SAPQGGTNYGYT
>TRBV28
ASSATLSGYEQY
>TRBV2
ASSFTDEQF
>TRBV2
ASTLRPWGSYEQY
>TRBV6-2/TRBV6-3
ASSPLTGPREKLF
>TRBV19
ATQWDSYSNQPQH
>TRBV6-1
ASRTGTEQF
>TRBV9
ASSPGGVYEQY
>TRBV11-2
ASSRGLWENEQF
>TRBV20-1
SASSFNEQF
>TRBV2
ASRGTGGESSPLH
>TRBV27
ASSSISGRPRGGYT
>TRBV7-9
ASSLSTGLAGPGETQY
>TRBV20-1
SARVTDRLSSGANVLT
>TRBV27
ASSPETGDNYGYT